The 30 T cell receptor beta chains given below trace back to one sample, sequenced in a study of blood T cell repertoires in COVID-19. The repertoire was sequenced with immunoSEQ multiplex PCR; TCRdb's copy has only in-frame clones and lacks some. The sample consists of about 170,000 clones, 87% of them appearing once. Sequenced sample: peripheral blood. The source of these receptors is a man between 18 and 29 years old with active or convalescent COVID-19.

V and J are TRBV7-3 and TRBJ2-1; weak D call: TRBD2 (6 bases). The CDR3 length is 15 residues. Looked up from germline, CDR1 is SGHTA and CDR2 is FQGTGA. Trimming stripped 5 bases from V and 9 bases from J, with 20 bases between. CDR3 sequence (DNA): TGTGCCAGCAGCCCGGTGGCTAGCGCGTACGGTGAGCAGTTCTTC. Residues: CASSPVASAYGEQFF.

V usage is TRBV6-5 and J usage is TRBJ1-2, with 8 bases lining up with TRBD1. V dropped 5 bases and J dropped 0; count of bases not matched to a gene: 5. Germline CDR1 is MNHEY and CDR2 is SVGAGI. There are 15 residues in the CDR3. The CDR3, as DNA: TGTGCCAGCAGTCGAGGGACAGGAGCTAACTATGGCTACACCTTC. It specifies CASSRGTGANYGYTF.

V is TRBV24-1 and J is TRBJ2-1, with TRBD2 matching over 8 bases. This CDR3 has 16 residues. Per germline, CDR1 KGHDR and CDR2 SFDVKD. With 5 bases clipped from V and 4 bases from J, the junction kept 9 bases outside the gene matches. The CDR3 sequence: CATSVGSGAMYNEQFF. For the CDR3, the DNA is TGTGCCACCAGTGTGGGTAGCGGGGCGATGTACAATGAGCAGTTCTTC.

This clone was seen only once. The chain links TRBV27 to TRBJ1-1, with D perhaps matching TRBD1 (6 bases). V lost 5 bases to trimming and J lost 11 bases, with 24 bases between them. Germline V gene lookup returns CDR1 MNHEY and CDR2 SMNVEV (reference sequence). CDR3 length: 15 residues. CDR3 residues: CASSGQGHSLYRAFF. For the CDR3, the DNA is TGTGCCAGCAGTGGGCAGGGGCATAGTCTCTATCGGGCTTTCTTT.

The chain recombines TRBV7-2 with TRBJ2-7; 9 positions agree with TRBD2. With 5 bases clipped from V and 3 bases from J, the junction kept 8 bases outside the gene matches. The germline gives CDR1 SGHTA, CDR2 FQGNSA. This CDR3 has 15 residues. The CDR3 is CASSRASGVSYEQYF. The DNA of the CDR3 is TGTGCCAGCAGCCGGGCTAGCGGGGTTAGCTACGAGCAGTACTTC.

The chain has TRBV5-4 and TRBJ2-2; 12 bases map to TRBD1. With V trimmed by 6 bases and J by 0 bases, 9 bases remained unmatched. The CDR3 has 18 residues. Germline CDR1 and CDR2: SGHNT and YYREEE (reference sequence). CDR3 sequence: CASTLGGQGAANTGELFF. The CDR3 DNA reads TGTGCCAGCACGCTCGGGGGACAGGGGGCCGCGAACACCGGGGAGCTGTTTTTT.

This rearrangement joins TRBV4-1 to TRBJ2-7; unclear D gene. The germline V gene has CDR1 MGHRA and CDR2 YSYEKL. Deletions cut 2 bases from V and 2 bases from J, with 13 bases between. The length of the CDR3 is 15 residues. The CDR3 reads CASSQRLGPAYEQYV. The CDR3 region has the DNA TGCGCCAGCAGCCAACGGCTAGGCCCCGCCTACGAGCAGTACGTC.

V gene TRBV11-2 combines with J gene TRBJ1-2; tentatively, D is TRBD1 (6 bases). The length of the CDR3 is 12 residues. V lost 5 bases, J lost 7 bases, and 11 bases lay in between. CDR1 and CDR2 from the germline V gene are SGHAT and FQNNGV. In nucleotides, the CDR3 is TGTGCCAGCAGCCCAACAGGGTTTGGCTACACCTTC. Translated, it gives CASSPTGFGYTF.

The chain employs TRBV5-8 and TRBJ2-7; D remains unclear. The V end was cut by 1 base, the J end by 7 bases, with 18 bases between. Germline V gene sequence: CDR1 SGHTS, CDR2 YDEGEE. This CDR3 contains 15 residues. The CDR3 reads CASSLRWASSAEQYF. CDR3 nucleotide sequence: TGTGCCAGCAGCTTGAGGTGGGCCTCCTCGGCGGAGCAGTACTTC.

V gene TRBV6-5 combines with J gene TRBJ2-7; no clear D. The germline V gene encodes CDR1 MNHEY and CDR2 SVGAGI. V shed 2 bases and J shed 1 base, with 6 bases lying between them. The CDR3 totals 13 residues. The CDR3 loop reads CASSYPESYEQYV. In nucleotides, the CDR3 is TGTGCCAGCAGTTACCCTGAGTCCTACGAGCAGTACGTC.

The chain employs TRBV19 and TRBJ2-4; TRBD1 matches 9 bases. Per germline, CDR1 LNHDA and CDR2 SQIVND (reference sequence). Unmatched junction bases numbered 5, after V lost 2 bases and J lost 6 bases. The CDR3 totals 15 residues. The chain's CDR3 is CASSINRGQVNIQYF. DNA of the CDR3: TGTGCCAGTAGTATAAACAGGGGGCAAGTAAACATTCAGTACTTC.

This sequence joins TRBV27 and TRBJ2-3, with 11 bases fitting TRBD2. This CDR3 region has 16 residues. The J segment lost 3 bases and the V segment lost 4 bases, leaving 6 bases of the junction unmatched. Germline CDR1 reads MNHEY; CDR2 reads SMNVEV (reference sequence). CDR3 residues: CASSWGTSGITDTQYF. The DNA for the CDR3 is TGTGCCAGCAGTTGGGGGACTAGCGGAATAACAGATACGCAGTATTTT.

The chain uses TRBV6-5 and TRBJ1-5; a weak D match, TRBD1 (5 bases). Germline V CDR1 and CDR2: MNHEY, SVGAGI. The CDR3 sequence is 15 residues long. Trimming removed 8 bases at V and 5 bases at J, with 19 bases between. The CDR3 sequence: CASGTVRGGDQPQHF. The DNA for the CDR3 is TGTGCCAGCGGTACTGTAAGGGGTGGGGATCAGCCCCAGCATTTT.

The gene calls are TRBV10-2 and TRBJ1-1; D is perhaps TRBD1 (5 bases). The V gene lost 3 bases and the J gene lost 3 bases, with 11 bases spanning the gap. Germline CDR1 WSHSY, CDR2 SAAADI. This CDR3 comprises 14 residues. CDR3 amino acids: CASSDLGRDTEAFF. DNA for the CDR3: TGCGCCAGCAGTGACCTTGGCAGGGACACTGAAGCTTTCTTT.

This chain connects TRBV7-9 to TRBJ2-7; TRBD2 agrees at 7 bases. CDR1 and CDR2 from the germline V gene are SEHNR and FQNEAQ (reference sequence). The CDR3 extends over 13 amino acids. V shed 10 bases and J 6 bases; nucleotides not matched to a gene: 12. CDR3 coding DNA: TGTGCCACTCTAGGACTGGGCGGGAGCGAGCAGTACGTC. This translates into CATLGLGGSEQYV.

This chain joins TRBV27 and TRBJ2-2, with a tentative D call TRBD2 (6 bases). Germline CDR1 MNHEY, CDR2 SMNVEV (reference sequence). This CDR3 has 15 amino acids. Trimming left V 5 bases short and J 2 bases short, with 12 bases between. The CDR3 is CASSVGLLNTGELFF. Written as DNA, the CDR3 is TGTGCCAGCAGTGTGGGACTTTTAAACACCGGGGAGCTGTTTTTT.

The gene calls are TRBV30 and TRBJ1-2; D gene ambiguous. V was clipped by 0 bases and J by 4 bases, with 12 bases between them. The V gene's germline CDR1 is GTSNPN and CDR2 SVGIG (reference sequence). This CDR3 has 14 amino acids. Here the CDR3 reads CAWSVRTEIYGYTF. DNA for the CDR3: TGTGCCTGGAGTGTTCGGACTGAGATCTATGGCTACACCTTC.

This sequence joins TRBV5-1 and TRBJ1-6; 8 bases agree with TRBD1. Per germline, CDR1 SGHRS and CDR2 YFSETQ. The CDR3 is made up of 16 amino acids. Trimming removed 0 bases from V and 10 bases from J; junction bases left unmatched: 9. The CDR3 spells CASSLVGTGDGSPLHF. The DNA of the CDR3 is TGCGCCAGCAGCTTGGTTGGGACAGGCGATGGATCACCCCTCCACTTT.

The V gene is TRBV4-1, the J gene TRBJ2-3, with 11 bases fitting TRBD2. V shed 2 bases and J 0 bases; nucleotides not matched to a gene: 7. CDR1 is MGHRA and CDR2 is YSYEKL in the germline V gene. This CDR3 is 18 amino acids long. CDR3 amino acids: CASSQSSGGTLSTDTQYF. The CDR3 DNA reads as TGCGCCAGCAGCCAATCTAGCGGGGGGACCCTTAGCACAGATACGCAGTATTTT.

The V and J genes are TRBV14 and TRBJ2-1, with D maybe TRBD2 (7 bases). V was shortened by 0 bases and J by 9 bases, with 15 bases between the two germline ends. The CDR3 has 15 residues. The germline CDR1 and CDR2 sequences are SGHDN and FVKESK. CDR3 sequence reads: CASSQEGGLVSEQFF. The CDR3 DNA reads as TGTGCCAGCAGCCAAGAGGGGGGGCTTGTTAGTGAGCAGTTCTTC.

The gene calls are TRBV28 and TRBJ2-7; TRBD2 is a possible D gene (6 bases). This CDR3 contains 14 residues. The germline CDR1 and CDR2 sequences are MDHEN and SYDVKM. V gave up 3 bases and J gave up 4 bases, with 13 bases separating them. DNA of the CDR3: TGTGCCAGCAGTTTTCCCGGGACTGATTACGAGCAGTACTTC. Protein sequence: CASSFPGTDYEQYF.

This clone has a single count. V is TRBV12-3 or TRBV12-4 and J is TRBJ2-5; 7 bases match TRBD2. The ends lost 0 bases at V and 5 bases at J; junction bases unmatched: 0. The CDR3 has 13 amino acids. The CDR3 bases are TGTGCCAGCAGTTTAGCGCGGGGGGAGACCCAGTACTTC. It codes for CASSLARGETQYF.

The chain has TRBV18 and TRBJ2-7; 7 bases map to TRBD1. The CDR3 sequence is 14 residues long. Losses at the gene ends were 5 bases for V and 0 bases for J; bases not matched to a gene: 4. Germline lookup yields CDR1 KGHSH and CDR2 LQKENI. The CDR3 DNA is TGTGCCAGCTCATCCGGGACAGACTCCTACGAGCAGTACTTC. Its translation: CASSSGTDSYEQYF.

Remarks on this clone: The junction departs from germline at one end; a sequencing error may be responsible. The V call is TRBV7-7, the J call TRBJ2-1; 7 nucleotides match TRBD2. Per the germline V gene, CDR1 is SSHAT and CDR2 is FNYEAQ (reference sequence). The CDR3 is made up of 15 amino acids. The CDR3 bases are TGTGCTAGCAGCCAATTTCGGGACTATAACAATGAGCAGTTCTTC. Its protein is CASSQFRDYNNEQFF.

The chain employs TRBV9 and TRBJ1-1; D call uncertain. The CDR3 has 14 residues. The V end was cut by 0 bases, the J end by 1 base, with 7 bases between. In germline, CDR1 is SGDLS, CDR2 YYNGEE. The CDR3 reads CASSVGAKNTEAFF. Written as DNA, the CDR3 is TGTGCCAGCAGCGTAGGGGCAAAGAACACTGAAGCTTTCTTT. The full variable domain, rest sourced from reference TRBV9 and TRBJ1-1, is DSGVTQTPKHLITATGQRVTLRCSPRSGDLSVYWYQQSLDQGLQFLIQYYNGEERAKGNILERFSAQQFPDLHSELNLSSLELGDSALYFCASSVGAKNTEAFFGQGTRLTVV.

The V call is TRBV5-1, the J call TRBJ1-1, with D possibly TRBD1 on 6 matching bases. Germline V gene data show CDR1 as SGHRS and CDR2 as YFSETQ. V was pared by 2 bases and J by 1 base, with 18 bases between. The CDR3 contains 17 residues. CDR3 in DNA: TGCGCCAGCAGCTTCACCTCGGGCAGGGGCCCGAACACTGAAGCTTTCTTT. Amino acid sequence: CASSFTSGRGPNTEAFF.

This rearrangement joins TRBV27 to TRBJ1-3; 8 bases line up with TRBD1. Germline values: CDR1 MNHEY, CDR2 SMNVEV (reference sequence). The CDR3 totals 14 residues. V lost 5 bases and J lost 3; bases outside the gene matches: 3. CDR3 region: CASSRQGFGNTIYF. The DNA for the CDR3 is TGTGCCAGCAGTAGACAGGGGTTTGGAAACACCATATATTTT.

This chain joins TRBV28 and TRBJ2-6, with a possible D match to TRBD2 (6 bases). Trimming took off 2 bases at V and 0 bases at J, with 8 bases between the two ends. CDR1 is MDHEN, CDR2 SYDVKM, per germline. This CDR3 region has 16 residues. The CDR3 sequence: CASSLVDYSGANVLTF. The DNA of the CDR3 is TGTGCCAGCAGTTTAGTGGACTACTCTGGGGCCAACGTCCTGACTTTC.

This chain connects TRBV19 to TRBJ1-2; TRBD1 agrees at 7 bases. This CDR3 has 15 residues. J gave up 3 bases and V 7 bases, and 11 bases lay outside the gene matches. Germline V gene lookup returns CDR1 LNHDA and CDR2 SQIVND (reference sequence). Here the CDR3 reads CASISRDRIHYGYTF. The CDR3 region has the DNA TGTGCCAGTATCAGTCGGGACAGAATACACTATGGCTACACCTTC.

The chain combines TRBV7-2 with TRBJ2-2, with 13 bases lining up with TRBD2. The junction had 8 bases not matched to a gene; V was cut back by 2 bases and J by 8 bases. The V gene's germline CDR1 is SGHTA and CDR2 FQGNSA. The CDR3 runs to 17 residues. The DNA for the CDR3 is TGTGCCAGCAGCTTAATACTAGCGGGAGGGAGGAGGGGGGAGCTGTTTTTT. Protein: CASSLILAGGRRGELFF.